Sequencing of this T cell receptor (beta chain) was carried out in a study of CD8+CD57+ T cells in acquired aplastic anemia. General study results and limits: Statistical testing detected no significant gap in CD8+ Simpson's diversity between patients and controls.

CDR3 length equals 13 residues. V was pared by 5 bases and J by 8 bases, with 8 bases of the junction left unmatched. From germline, CDR1 is SGHTA and CDR2 FQGNSA. Genomic DNA acted as the template from which TCR beta VDJ combination and CDR3 sequence profiling were carried out. TCRdb independently ran MiXCR on the reads; one entry per CDR3 protein. The sample contains around 200,000 distinct CDR3 sequences, roughly 57% of which appear only once. This clonotype was seen once. The antigen is not known. The chain links TRBV7-2 to TRBJ1-2; 7 nucleotides agree with TRBD1. Sequencing was done on a sample of sorted CD4+, CD8+, or CD8+CD57+ T cells (not recorded which) from PBMCs. This clonotype was sampled from a human donor in good health. CDR3 protein: CASSEGAVRGYTF. As DNA, the CDR3 is TGTGCCAGCAGCGAGGGGGCGGTTCGCGGCTACACCTTC. Full variable domain (outside the CDR3, taken from reference TRBV7-2 and TRBJ1-2): GAGVSQSPSNKVTEKGKDVELRCDPISGHTALYWYRQSLGQGLEFLIYFQGNSAPDKSGLPSDRFSAERTGGSVSTLTIQRTQQEDSAVYLCASSEGAVRGYTFGSGTRLTVV.